This is a list of T cell receptor beta chains from one sample in a study of T cell responses to AZD1222 COVID-19 vaccine. TCRdb's table, derived via immunoSEQ multiplex PCR, lists solely in-frame clones and lacks some. The profile covers fewer than 100,000 clones, with about 90% appearing a single time and over 1.1% taken by the ten largest. The specimen was peripheral blood, collected 28 days after the second AZD1222 dose. The source of these receptors is an adult who received the AZD1222 COVID-19 vaccine. The CDR3 runs from the conserved cysteine through the conserved F or W. A D gene is named only where the DNA matches it firmly. Size values are once, few and many counts, or a class for expanded clones, and some rows have none.

CDR3 DNA,CDR3 protein,clone size,J gene,V gene,D gene
TGTGCCAGCAGCCGGCGCGGCGAAGAGACCCAGTACTTC,CASSRRGEETQYF,.,TRBJ2-5,TRBV7-3,.
TGTGCCAGCAGCTCCGCGGGGCCCCGAGGAAATGAAAAACTGTTTTTT,CASSSAGPRGNEKLFF,.,TRBJ1-4,TRBV11-2,.
TGTGCCAGCAGTGAAAACAGGGAGCGGGGGCAGCCCCAGCATTTT,CASSENRERGQPQHF,.,TRBJ1-5,TRBV6-1,.
TGCGCCAGCAGCTTGGGGCCCAGCCTGGGATACTATGGCTACACCTTC,CASSLGPSLGYYGYTF,.,TRBJ1-2,TRBV5-1,.
TGTGCCAGCAGCCCAACGACGGGGGGGCTGGGCTACACCTTC,CASSPTTGGLGYTF,.,TRBJ1-2,TRBV7-2,.
TGTGCCAGCACCACGTCCATACCCGGGGGAGGTGAAAAACTGTTTTTT,CASTTSIPGGGEKLFF,.,TRBJ1-4,TRBV7-9,.
TGTGCCTGGAGGGGAAGCACAGATACGCAGTATTTT,CAWRGSTDTQYF,.,TRBJ2-3,TRBV30,.
TGTGCCAGCAGTTTAACCGGGGGGGCCTACAATGAGCAGTTCTTC,CASSLTGGAYNEQFF,.,TRBJ2-1,TRBV28,TRBD2
TGTGCCAGCAGCTTTTCCGCAGGGGGCTCCTATGGCTACACCTTC,CASSFSAGGSYGYTF,once,TRBJ1-2,TRBV7-9,TRBD1
TGCGCCAGCAGCCAAGATTGGCGAAGGACATTAGCCAAAAACATTCAGTACTTC,CASSQDWRRTLAKNIQYF,once,TRBJ2-4,TRBV4-1,.
TGTGCCAGTAGTATGGGACGGACCAATGGCTACACCTTC,CASSMGRTNGYTF,.,TRBJ1-2,TRBV19,.
TGTGCCAGCAGGACAACAGGGCTCGCCTACGAGCAGTACTTC,CASRTTGLAYEQYF,.,TRBJ2-7,TRBV28,.
TGTGCCACCAGAGGGACTAGCGGGCGCCAAGCCTACAATGAGCAGTTCTTC,CATRGTSGRQAYNEQFF,.,TRBJ2-1,TRBV24-1,TRBD2
TGTGCCAGCAGTTACTCCGGAGGGAGTAGGACTGAAGCTTTCTTT,CASSYSGGSRTEAFF,.,TRBJ1-1,TRBV6-5,.
TGCAGCGTTGACCCCCATCACAGGGTGGGGACTGAAGCTTTCTTT,CSVDPHHRVGTEAFF,.,TRBJ1-1,TRBV29-1,.
TGTGCCAGCAGTTTCCCCAATAATTCACCCCTCCACTTT,CASSFPNNSPLHF,once,TRBJ1-6,TRBV6-5,.
TGTGCCAGTAGTATTACAGGGGGAACCGGGGAGCTGTTTTTT,CASSITGGTGELFF,.,TRBJ2-2,TRBV19,TRBD1
TGTGCCAGCAGCCAGAGCGACAGGAACACTGAAGCTTTCTTT,CASSQSDRNTEAFF,.,TRBJ1-1,TRBV3-1/TRBV3-2,.
TGTGCCAGCAGCTACCACCTGGGTACAGATACGCAGTATTTT,CASSYHLGTDTQYF,.,TRBJ2-3,TRBV3-1/TRBV3-2,.
TGTGCCAGCAAAAAGACAGGGCTGAGCTCCTATAATTCACCCCTCCACTTT,CASKKTGLSSYNSPLHF,.,TRBJ1-6,TRBV11-2,TRBD1
TGTGCCAGCAGCCAAGAGACAGGGCTTCCCCCGTACAATGAGCAGTTCTTC,CASSQETGLPPYNEQFF,.,TRBJ2-1,TRBV14,TRBD1
TGTGCCACCAATTCCAGGGGAGAGACCTACGAGCAGTACTTC,CATNSRGETYEQYF,.,TRBJ2-7,TRBV10-3,.
TGTGCCAGCAGCTCCGGAAGTACCAGATTCCAAGAGACCCAGTACTTC,CASSSGSTRFQETQYF,.,TRBJ2-5,TRBV5-6,.
TGCGCCAGCGCCGTTGAGGTAGGTTACGAGCAGTACTTC,CASAVEVGYEQYF,few,TRBJ2-7,TRBV5-1,.
TGTGCCAGCTCACCCACCACCACTGCCGCGGGTTCACCCCTCCACTTT,CASSPTTTAAGSPLHF,.,TRBJ1-6,TRBV18,.
TGTGCCAGTAGAGAATATCGGGACAGGGGCCCTTATAGCAATCAGCCCCAGCATTTT,CASREYRDRGPYSNQPQHF,.,TRBJ1-5,TRBV19,TRBD1
TGTGCCAGCAGCGTAGGTCTATCCACCGGGGAGCTGTTTTTT,CASSVGLSTGELFF,.,TRBJ2-2,TRBV9,.
TGTGCCAGCAGTCAACAGGGGTTCAGGCAGTACTTC,CASSQQGFRQYF,.,TRBJ2-7,TRBV12-3/TRBV12-4,TRBD1
TGTGCCAGCAGCTTAAAAAAGGATAGCAATCAGCCCCAGCATTTT,CASSLKKDSNQPQHF,.,TRBJ1-5,TRBV6-5,.
TGTGCCAGCAGTACCGGACAAGGCGGCACAGATACGCAGTATTTT,CASSTGQGGTDTQYF,.,TRBJ2-3,TRBV27,.
TGCAGTGCTAGTGCAGGGCCAGATACGCAGTATTTT,CSASAGPDTQYF,once,TRBJ2-3,TRBV20-1,.
TGTGCCAGCAGCTCCGGGACCGCCGTAGGCTATGGCTACACCTTC,CASSSGTAVGYGYTF,.,TRBJ1-2,TRBV28,.
TGTGCCAGCAGCTTAGTTCGGACACAGAACTATGGCTACACCTTC,CASSLVRTQNYGYTF,.,TRBJ1-2,TRBV11-2,.
TGCGCCAGCAGCCAAGTCGCTGGCCCAAGCCACGAGCAGTACTTC,CASSQVAGPSHEQYF,.,TRBJ2-7,TRBV4-1,.
TGCGCCAGCAGTGAAGGGGCTACCCGTTCCACAGATACGCAGTATTTT,CASSEGATRSTDTQYF,once,TRBJ2-3,TRBV10-2,.
TGTGCCAGCAGTTTTCTGAACACTGAAGCTTTCTTT,CASSFLNTEAFF,.,TRBJ1-1,TRBV12-3/TRBV12-4,.
TGTGCCACCAGCAGAGATCAACAAGATACGCAGTATTTT,CATSRDQQDTQYF,.,TRBJ2-3,TRBV15,.
TGTGCCAGCAGCGACAGGCCTTACAATGAGCAGTTCTTC,CASSDRPYNEQFF,.,TRBJ2-1,TRBV14,.
TGTGCCAGCAGCCAAGATCGTTTCCAGGGGAAGGATTATGGCTACACCTTC,CASSQDRFQGKDYGYTF,.,TRBJ1-2,TRBV3-1/TRBV3-2,.
TGTGCCAGCTCTTCGGGGGCAGATACGCAGTATTTT,CASSSGADTQYF,.,TRBJ2-3,TRBV18,.
TGTGCCAGCAGCTCTCTAAATGGTCTCGTCGGGGGAGGGACCGGGGAGCTGTTTTTT,CASSSLNGLVGGGTGELFF,.,TRBJ2-2,TRBV13,TRBD2